This TCR beta chain was documented in a study of blood T cell repertoires in COVID-19. Turning to the study itself: Samples representing acute and convalescent COVID-19 were sourced from the United States, Italy and Spain. T cells, B-cell-depleted T cells, or PBMCs provided the cDNA or gDNA that served as material.

Authors' methods: Estimation of nucleated cell counts relied on the amplification of reference gene primers. The repertoire was sequenced with immunoSEQ multiplex PCR; TCRdb's copy has only in-frame clones and lacks some. V, J and clone size derive from that table, while D and trimming were established from the DNA sequence. The sample carries 250,000 to 300,000 clones, 85% to 90% recorded once. CDR3 length: 13 amino acids. V lost 6 bases and J lost 4, with 11 bases in between. From germline, CDR1 is LGHNT and CDR2 FRNRAP. Seattle patients were enrolled while actively infected and followed longitudinally.

This sequence was found in a woman aged 50 to 60 with COVID-19, enrolled during active disease. The chain uses TRBV12-5 and TRBJ2-3, with a possible D match to TRBD2 (5 bases). Sequencing was performed on peripheral blood. CDR3 loop: CASGLGSADTQYF. The DNA for the CDR3 is TGTGCTAGTGGGCTGGGGAGCGCAGATACGCAGTATTTT.